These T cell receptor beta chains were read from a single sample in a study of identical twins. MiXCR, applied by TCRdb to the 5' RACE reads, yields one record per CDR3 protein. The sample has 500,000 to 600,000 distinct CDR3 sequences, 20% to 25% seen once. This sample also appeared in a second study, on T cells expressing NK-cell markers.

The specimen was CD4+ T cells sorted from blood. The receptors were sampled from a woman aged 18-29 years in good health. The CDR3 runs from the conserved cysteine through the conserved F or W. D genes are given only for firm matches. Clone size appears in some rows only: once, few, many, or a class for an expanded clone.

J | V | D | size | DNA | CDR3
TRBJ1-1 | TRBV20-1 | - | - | TGCAGTGCCGATGACGGAGAGGGCCCCACTGAAGCTTTCTTT | CSADDGEGPTEAFF
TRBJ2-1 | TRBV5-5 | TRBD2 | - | TGTGCCAGCAGACCCAGCGGGAACTCCTACAATGAGCAGTTCTTC | CASRPSGNSYNEQFF
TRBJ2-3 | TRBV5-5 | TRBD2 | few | TGTGCCAGCAGCAGAGCGGGGGAGGGTGCAGATACGCAGTATTTT | CASSRAGEGADTQYF
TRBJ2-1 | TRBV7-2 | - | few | TGTGCCAGCAGCTCGAACGTGATTAATGAGCAGTTCTTC | CASSSNVINEQFF
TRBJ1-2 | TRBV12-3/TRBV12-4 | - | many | TGTGCCAGCAGCCCTGGAACAGGGACCTATGGCTACACCTTC | CASSPGTGTYGYTF
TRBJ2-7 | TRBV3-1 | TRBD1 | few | TGTGCCAGCAGTTTCACAGGGGCCGAGCAGTACTTC | CASSFTGAEQYF
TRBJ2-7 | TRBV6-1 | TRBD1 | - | TGTGCCAGCATCTTGGACAGGGGGCGAAGAGACGTCGGCCACGAGCAGTACTTC | CASILDRGRRDVGHEQYF
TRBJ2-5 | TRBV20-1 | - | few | TGCAGTGCGACGCGACTACCCCAAGAGACCCAGTACTTC | CSATRLPQETQYF
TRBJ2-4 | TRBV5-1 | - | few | TGCGCCAGCAGCCCCGGGACGAACAAAAACATTCAGTACTTC | CASSPGTNKNIQYF
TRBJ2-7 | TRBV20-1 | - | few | TGCAGTGCTCGCGGGACAGACTCCTACGAGCAGTACTTC | CSARGTDSYEQYF
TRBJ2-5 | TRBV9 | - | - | TGTGCCAGCAGCACGGGGACCGACGACTCAGGAGAGACCCAGTACTTC | CASSTGTDDSGETQYF
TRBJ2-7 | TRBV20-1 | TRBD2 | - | TGCAGTGCGATGGGGGGGTACGAGCAGTACTTC | CSAMGGYEQYF
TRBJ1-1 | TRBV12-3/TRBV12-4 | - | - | TGTGCCAGCAGCCCCTCCCATGTGCTCGCTACTGAAGCTTTCTTT | CASSPSHVLATEAFF
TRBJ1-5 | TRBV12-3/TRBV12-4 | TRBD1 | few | TGTGCCAGCAGTTTAGGACAGGGGTTTAGTCAGCCCCAGCATTTT | CASSLGQGFSQPQHF
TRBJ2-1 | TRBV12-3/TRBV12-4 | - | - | TGTGCCAGCAGTAGCCTCCATGAGCAGTTCTTC | CASSSLHEQFF
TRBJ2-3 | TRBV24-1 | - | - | TGTGCCACCAGTGGCCCCGGGGGTACGCAGTATTTT | CATSGPGGTQYF
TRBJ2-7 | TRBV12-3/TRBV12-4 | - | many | TGTGCCAGCAGCTTAGTAGGGGAGCAGTACTTC | CASSLVGEQYF
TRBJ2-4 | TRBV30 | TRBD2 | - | TGTGCCTGGAGCCGACTAGCGGGATCCAAAAACATTCAGTACTTC | CAWSRLAGSKNIQYF
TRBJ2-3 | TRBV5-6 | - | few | TGTGCCAGCAGCCTATCTTCGGGGGAGGCCCTAACAGATACGCAGTATTTT | CASSLSSGEALTDTQYF
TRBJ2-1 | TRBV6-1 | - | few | TGTGCCAGCGGGAAGGGGTTAAGCTCCTACAATGAGCAGTTCTTC | CASGKGLSSYNEQFF